This is a list of T cell receptor beta chains from one sample in a study of cytomegalovirus exposure and HLA in healthy donors. The method was immunoSEQ multiplex PCR; TCRdb's version includes in-frame clones alone and lacks a portion of them. This table has 150,000 to 250,000 clones, approximately 78% appearing once. Specimen: PBMCs. These receptor sequences come from a woman in her forties or fifties in good health and CMV-seropositive. Both conserved end residues are part of each CDR3. D genes are given only for firm matches. Size tells how often a clone was seen (once, few, many) or the class of an expanded clone, and some rows leave it out.

abundance,j_gene,d_gene,v_gene,CDR3nt,CDR3aa
-,TRBJ2-3,-,TRBV7-6,TGTGCCAGCAGCTTACTTAGATACACAGATACGCAGTATTTT,CASSLLRYTDTQYF
few,TRBJ2-1,-,TRBV4-1,TGCGCCAGCAGCCAAGGTTTAGGGGAGGCCTACAATGAGCAGTTCTTC,CASSQGLGEAYNEQFF
-,TRBJ2-1,-,TRBV5-1,TGCGCCAGCAGCGCCGACAACTACAATGAGCAGTTCTTC,CASSADNYNEQFF
-,TRBJ2-1,-,TRBV11-2,TGTGCCAGCAGCTTAGTTCGGTTCAATGAGCAGTTCTTC,CASSLVRFNEQFF
-,TRBJ2-1,TRBD2,TRBV7-9,TGTGCCAGCAGCTCCTCGGCGGGCGGGAGGGCTTACAATGAGCAGTTCTTC,CASSSSAGGRAYNEQFF
-,TRBJ1-2,TRBD1,TRBV10-3,TGTGCCATCAGTGAGTCCTGGGGACAGGGAAATTCTAGAGACTATGGCTACACCTTC,CAISESWGQGNSRDYGYTF
-,TRBJ2-3,TRBD2,TRBV7-8,TGTGCCAGAACGCGGGGGGGGAAAACTAGCGGGATTTCAGATACGCAGTATTTT,CARTRGGKTSGISDTQYF
-,TRBJ2-7,TRBD2,TRBV6-5,TGTGCCAGCAGTTACGGGGCGGGAGGCTCCTACGAGCAGTACTTC,CASSYGAGGSYEQYF
-,TRBJ2-2,-,TRBV27,TGTGCCAGCACCAAACAGACAGGAGCGAACACCGGGGAGCTGTTTTTT,CASTKQTGANTGELFF
-,TRBJ2-3,TRBD2,TRBV9,TGTGCCAGCAGCGTGACTAGCGGCCTACCCACAGATACGCAGTATTTT,CASSVTSGLPTDTQYF
-,TRBJ1-2,-,TRBV7-2,TGTGCCAGCAGCTTAGGAGCAGGGCAGTATGGCTACACCTTC,CASSLGAGQYGYTF
-,TRBJ2-2,-,TRBV9,TGTGCCAGCAGAGGGGAGGAGACCGGGGAGCTGTTTTTT,CASRGEETGELFF
-,TRBJ2-5,-,TRBV7-8,TGTGCCAGCAGGGGAAACAGGGTTAATGGGGAGACCCAGTACTTC,CASRGNRVNGETQYF
-,TRBJ1-1,TRBD1,TRBV7-9,TGTTCCAGCAGCCGGGGACAGAGGAACACTGAAGCTTTCTTT,CSSSRGQRNTEAFF
-,TRBJ2-7,TRBD2,TRBV7-2,TGTGCCAGCAGCTTCCCCGCCGGGTTAGCGGGAAGGGGCGAGCAGTACTTC,CASSFPAGLAGRGEQYF
once,TRBJ1-1,TRBD1,TRBV5-6,TGTGCCAGCAGCCCCGGACAGGGAAACACTGAAGCTTTCTTT,CASSPGQGNTEAFF
-,TRBJ2-7,-,TRBV5-4,TGTGCCAGCAGCTGGGGGGGACACGCTTTTTATGAGCAGTACTTC,CASSWGGHAFYEQYF
-,TRBJ2-3,-,TRBV7-9,TGTGCCAGCAGCCCCCCTGGTGGGAGCGGGCCAGATACGCAGTATTTT,CASSPPGGSGPDTQYF
few,TRBJ2-3,TRBD2,TRBV4-3,TGCGCCAGCAGCCAAAGGCGGGGGGGTGAGGCAGATACGCAGTATTTT,CASSQRRGGEADTQYF
-,TRBJ2-5,TRBD2,TRBV28,TGTGCCAGCAGTTCCACCCGGCGGGGGGGCCAAGAGACCCAGTACTTC,CASSSTRRGGQETQYF
-,TRBJ2-7,TRBD2,TRBV7-8,TGTGCCAGCAGCTTAGCGGGAGGGACGGGGTACGAGCAGTACTTC,CASSLAGGTGYEQYF
-,TRBJ2-1,TRBD2,TRBV6-4,TGTGCCAGCAGTCCGACTAGCGCTTCCTACAATGAGCAGTTCTTC,CASSPTSASYNEQFF
-,TRBJ2-1,TRBD2,TRBV5-1,TGCGCCAGCAGCTTGGGATCGGAGCGGGGGAAGGTATACAATGAGCAGTTCTTC,CASSLGSERGKVYNEQFF
-,TRBJ2-7,TRBD2,TRBV6-5,TGTGCCAGCAGTCGGACTAGCGGGGGGAACGAGCAGTACTTC,CASSRTSGGNEQYF